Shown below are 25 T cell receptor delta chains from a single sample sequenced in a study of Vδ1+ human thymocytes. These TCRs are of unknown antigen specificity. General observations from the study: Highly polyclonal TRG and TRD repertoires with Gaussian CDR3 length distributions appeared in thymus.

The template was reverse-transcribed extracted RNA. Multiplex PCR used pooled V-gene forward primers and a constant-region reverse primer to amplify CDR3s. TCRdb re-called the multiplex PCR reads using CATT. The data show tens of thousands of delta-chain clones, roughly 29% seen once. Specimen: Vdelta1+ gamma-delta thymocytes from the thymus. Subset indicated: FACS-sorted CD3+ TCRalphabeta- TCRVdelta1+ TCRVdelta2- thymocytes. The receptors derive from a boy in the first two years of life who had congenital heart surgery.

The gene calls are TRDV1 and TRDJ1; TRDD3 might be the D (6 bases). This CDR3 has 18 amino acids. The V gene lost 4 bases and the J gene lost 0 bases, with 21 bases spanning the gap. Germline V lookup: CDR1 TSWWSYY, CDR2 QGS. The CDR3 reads CALGGLTGDSAYTDKLIF. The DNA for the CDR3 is TGTGCTCTTGGGGGTCTTACGGGGGACTCTGCGTACACCGATAAACTCATCTTT.

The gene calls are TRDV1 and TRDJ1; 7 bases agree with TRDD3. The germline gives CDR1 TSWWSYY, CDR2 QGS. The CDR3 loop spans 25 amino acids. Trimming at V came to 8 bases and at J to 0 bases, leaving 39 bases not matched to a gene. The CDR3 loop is CALSRPRVRQPSYPGGTIYTDKLIF. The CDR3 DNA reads TGTGCTCTTAGTCGTCCCAGGGTGAGGCAGCCCTCCTATCCTGGGGGCACAATCTACACCGATAAACTCATCTTT.

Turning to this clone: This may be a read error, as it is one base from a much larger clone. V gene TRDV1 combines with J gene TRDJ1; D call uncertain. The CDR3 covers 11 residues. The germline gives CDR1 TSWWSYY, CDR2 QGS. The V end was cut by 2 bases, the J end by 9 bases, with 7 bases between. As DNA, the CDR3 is TGTGCTCTTGGGGAAGGGACTCAACTCATCTTT. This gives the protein CALGEGTQLIF.

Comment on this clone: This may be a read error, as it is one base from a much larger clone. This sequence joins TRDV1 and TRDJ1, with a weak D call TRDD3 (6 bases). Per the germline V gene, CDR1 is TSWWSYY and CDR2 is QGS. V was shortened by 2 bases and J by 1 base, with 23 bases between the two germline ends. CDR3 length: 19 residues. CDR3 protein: CALGEGVWAIRRRTDKLIF. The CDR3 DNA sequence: TGTGCTCTTGGGGAAGGGGTCTGGGCGATACGGCGTCGCACCGATAAACTCATCTTT.

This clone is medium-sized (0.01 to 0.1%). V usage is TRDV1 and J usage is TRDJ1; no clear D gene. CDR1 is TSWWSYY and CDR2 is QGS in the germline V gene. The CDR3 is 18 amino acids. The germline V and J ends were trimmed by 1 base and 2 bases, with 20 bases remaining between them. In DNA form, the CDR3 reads TGTGCTCTTGGGGAACCTTACACTCTCCCCCTCCTGACCGATAAACTCATCTTT. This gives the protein CALGEPYTLPLLTDKLIF.

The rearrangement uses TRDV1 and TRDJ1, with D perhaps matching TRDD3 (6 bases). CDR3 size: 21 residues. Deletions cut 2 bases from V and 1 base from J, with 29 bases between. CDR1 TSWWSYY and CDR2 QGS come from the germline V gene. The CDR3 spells CALGEYNEFLTYWVTTDKLIF. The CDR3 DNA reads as TGTGCTCTTGGGGAATATAACGAGTTTCTTACTTACTGGGTTACCACCGATAAACTCATCTTT.

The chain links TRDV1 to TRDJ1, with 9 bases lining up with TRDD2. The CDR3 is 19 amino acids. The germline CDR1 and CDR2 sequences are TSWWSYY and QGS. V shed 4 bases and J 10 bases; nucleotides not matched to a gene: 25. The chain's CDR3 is CALGAGDCSLPTGGWRLIF. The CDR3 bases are TGTGCTCTTGGGGCAGGTGACTGCTCCCTTCCTACGGGGGGTTGGAGACTCATCTTT.

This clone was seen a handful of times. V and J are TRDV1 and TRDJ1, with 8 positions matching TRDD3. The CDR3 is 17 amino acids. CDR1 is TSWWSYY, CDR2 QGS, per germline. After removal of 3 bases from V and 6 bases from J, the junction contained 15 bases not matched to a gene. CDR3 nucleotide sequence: TGTGCTCTTGGGGACCCTCCGTTCTTTACTGGGGGCCATAAACTCATCTTT. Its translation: CALGDPPFFTGGHKLIF.

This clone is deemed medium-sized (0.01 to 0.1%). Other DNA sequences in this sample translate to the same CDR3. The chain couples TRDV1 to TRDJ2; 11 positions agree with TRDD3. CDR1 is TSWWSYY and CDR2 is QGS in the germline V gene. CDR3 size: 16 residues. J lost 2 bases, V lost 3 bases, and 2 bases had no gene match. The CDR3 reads CALGEHWGILTAQLFF. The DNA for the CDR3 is TGTGCTCTTGGGGAGCACTGGGGGATATTGACAGCACAACTCTTCTTT.

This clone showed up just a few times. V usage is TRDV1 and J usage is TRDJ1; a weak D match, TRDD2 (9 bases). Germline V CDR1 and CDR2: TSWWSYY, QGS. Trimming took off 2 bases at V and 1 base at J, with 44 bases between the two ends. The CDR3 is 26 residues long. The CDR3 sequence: CALGESPAFLRTTPLLGVSLTDKLIF. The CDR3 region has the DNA TGTGCTCTTGGGGAATCTCCGGCCTTCCTACGTACGACACCTCTACTGGGGGTCTCCCTCACCGATAAACTCATCTTT.

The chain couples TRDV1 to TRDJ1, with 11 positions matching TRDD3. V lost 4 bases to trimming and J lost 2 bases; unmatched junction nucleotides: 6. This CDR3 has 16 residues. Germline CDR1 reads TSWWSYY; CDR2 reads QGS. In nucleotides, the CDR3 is TGTGCTCTTGGGGTCCTGGGGGATACCAAAACCGATAAACTCATCTTT. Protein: CALGVLGDTKTDKLIF.

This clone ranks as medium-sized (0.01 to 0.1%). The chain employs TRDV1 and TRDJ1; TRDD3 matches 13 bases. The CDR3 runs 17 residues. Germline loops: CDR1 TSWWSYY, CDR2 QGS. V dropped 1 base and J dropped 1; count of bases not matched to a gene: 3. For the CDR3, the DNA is TGTGCTCTTGGGGAACCGCACTGGGGGATACGCACCGATAAACTCATCTTT. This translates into CALGEPHWGIRTDKLIF.

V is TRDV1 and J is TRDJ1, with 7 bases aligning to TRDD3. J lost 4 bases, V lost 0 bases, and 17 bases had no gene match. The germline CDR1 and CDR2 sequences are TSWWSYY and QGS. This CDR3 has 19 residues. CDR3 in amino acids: CALGELRGGHSPYLDKLIF. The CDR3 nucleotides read TGTGCTCTTGGGGAACTACGTGGGGGACACTCACCATACCTCGATAAACTCATCTTT.

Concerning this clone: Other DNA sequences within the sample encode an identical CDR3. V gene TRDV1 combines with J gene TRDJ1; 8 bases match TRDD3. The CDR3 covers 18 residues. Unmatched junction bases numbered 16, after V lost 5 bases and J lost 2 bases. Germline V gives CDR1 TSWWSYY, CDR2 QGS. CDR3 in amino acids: CALGQPLRLGASTDKLIF. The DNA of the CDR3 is TGTGCTCTTGGGCAACCCCTACGACTGGGGGCCTCAACCGATAAACTCATCTTT.

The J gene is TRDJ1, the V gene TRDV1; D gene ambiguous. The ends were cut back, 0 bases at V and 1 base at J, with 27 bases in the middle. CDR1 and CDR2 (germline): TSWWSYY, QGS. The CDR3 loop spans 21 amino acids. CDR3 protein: CALGELVPSRRSRRTTDKLIF. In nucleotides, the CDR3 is TGTGCTCTTGGGGAACTGGTTCCATCACGACGGAGTAGGAGGACCACCGATAAACTCATCTTT.

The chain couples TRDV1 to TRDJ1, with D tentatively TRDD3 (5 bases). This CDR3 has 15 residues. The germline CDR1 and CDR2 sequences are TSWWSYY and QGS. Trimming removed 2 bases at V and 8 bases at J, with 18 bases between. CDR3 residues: CALGEDSGCHWKLIF. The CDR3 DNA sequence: TGTGCTCTTGGGGAAGACTCGGGTTGCCACTGGAAACTCATCTTT.

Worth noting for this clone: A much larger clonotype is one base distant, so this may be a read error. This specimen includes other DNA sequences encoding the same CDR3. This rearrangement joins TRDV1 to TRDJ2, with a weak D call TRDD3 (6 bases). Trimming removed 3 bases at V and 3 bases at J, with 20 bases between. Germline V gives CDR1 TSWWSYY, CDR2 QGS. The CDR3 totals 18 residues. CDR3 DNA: TGTGCTCTTGGGGATGTCGGGGGAACGAAGGGGCTGACAGCACAACTCTTCTTT. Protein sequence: CALGDVGGTKGLTAQLFF.

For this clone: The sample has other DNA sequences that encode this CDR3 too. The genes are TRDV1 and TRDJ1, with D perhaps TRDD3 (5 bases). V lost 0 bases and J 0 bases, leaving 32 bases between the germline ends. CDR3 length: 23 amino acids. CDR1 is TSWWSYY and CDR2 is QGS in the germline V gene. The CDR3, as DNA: TGTGCTCTTGGGGAACTAGGGGGGGTTGCTACGGGTACTGGAACAGTACACACCGATAAACTCATCTTT. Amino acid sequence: CALGELGGVATGTGTVHTDKLIF.

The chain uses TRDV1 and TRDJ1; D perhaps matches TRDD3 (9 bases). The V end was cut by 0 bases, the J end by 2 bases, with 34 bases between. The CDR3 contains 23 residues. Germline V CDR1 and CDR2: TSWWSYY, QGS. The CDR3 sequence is CALGELGAFLAYWGTYPTDKLIF. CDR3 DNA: TGTGCTCTTGGGGAACTAGGGGCCTTCCTAGCGTACTGGGGGACCTACCCGACCGATAAACTCATCTTT.

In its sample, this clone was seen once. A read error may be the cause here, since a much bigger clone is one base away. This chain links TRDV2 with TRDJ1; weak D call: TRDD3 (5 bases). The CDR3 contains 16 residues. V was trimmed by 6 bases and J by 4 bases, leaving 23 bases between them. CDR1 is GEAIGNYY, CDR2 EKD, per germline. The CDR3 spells CACPGDKVLVSDKLIF. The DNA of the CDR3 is TGTGCCTGTCCCGGGGACAAGGTACTGGTAAGCGATAAACTCATCTTT.

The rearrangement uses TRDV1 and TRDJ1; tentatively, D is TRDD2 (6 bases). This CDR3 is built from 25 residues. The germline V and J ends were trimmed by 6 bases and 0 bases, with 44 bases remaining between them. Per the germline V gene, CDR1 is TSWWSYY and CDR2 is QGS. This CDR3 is CALGRNTFWAFPLLRVSGYTDKLIF. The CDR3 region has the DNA TGTGCTCTTGGTCGGAACACGTTTTGGGCCTTCCCTTTGCTGAGGGTATCGGGGTACACCGATAAACTCATCTTT.

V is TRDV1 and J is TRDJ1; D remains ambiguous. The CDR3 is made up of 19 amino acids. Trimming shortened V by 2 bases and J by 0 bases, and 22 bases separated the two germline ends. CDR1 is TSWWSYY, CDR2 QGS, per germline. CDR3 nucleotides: TGTGCTCTTGGGGAATACACAGAGCGGAAAAAAGCGAACACCGATAAACTCATCTTT. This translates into CALGEYTERKKANTDKLIF.

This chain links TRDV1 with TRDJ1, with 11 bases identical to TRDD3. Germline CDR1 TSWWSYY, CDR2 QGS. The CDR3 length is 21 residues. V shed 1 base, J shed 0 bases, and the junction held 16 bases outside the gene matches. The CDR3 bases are TGTGCTCTTGGGGAACCCCGGGCTGGGGGATACACAGCCCCGTACACCGATAAACTCATCTTT. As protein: CALGEPRAGGYTAPYTDKLIF.

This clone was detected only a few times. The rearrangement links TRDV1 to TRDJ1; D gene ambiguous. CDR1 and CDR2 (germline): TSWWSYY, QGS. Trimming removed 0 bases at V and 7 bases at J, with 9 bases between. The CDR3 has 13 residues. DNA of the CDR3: TGTGCTCTTGGGGAACTATCCAACGGTAAACTCATCTTT. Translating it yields CALGELSNGKLIF.

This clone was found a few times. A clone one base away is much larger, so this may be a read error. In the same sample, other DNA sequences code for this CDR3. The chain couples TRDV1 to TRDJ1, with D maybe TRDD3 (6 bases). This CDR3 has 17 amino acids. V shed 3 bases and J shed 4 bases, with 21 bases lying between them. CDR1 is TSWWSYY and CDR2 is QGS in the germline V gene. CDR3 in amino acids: CALGEPFLLGSGDKLIF. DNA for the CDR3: TGTGCTCTTGGGGAGCCCTTTCTACTGGGTTCAGGCGATAAACTCATCTTT.